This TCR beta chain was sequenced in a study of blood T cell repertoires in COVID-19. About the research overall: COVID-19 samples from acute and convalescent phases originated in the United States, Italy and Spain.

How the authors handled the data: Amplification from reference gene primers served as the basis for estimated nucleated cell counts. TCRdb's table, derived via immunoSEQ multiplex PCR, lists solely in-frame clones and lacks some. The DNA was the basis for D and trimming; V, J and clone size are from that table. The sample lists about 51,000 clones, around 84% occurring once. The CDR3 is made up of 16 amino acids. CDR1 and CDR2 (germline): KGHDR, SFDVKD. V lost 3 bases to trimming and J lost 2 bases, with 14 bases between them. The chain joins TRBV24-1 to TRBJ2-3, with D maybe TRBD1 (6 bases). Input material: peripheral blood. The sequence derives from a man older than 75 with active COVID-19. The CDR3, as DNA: TGTGCCACCAGTGATAACAGGGCTGAGGACACAGATACGCAGTATTTT. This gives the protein CATSDNRAEDTDTQYF.